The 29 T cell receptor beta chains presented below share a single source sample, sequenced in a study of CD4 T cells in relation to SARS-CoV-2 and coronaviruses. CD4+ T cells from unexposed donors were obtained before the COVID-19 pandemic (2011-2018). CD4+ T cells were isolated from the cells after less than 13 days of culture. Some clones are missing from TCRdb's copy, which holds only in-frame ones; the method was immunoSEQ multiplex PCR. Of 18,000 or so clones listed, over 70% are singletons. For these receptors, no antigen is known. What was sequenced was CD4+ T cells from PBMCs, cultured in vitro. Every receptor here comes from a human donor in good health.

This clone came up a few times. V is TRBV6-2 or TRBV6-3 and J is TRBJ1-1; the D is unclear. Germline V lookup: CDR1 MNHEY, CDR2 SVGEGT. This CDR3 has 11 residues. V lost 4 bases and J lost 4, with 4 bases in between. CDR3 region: CASSSFTEAFF. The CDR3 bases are TGTGCCAGCAGTTCATTCACTGAAGCTTTCTTT.

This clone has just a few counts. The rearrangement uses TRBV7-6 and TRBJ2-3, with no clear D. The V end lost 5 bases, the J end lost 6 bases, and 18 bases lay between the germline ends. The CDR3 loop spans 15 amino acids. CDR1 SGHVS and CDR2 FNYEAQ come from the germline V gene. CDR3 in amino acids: CASSPRRPEADTQYF. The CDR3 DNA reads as TGTGCCAGCAGCCCGAGGCGCCCAGAGGCGGATACGCAGTATTTT.

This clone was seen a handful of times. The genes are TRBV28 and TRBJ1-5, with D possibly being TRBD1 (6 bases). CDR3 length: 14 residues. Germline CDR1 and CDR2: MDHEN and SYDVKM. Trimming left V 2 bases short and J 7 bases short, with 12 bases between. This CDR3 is CASSLQGWGQPQHF. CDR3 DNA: TGTGCCAGCAGTTTACAGGGGTGGGGGCAGCCCCAGCATTTT. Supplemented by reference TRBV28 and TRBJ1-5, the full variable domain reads DVKVTQSSRYLVKRTGEKVFLECVQDMDHENMFWYRQDPGLGLRLIYFSYDVKMKEKGDIPEGYSVSREKKERFSLILESASTNQTSMYLCASSLQGWGQPQHFGDGTRLSIL.

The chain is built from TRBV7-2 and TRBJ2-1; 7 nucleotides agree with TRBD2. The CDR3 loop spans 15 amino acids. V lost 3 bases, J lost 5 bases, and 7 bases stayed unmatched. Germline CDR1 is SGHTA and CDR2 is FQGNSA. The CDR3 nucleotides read TGTGCCAGCAGCTTCGTAGCGGGCGCGAACAATGAGCAGTTCTTC. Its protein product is CASSFVAGANNEQFF.

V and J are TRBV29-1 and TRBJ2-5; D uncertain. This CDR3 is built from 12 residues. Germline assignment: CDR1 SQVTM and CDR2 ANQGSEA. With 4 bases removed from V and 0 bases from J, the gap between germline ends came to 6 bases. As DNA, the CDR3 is TGCAGCGTTGGCCTAAACCAAGAGACCCAGTACTTC. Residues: CSVGLNQETQYF.

CDR3: CASSLDGALRGNTIYF. In DNA form, the CDR3 reads TGTGCCAGCAGCTTAGATGGGGCTTTGAGGGGAAACACCATATATTTT. The chain joins TRBV7-9 to TRBJ1-3; tentatively, D is TRBD1 (5 bases). V lost 1 base and J lost 4, with 14 bases in between. The CDR3 has 16 amino acids. Per germline, CDR1 SEHNR and CDR2 FQNEAQ (reference sequence).

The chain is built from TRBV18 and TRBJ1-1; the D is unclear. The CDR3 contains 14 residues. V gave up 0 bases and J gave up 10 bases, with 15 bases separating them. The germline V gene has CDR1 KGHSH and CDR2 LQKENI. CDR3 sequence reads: CASSPPVGVGGAFF. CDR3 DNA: TGTGCCAGCTCACCACCGGTCGGGGTGGGTGGAGCTTTCTTT.

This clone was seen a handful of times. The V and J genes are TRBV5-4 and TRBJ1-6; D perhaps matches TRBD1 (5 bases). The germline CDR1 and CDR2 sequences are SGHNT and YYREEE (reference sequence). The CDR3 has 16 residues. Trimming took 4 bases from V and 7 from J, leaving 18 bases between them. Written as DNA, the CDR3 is TGTGCCAGCAGCCAACTATCGGGACCCAGAAATTCACCCCTCCACTTT. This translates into CASSQLSGPRNSPLHF.

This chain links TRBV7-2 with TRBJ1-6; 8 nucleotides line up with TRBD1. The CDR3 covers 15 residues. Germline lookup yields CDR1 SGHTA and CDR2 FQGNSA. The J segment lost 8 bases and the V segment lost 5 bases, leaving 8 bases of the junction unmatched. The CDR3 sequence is CASSQTTGVDSPLHF. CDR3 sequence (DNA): TGTGCCAGCAGCCAGACGACAGGGGTAGATTCACCCCTCCACTTT.

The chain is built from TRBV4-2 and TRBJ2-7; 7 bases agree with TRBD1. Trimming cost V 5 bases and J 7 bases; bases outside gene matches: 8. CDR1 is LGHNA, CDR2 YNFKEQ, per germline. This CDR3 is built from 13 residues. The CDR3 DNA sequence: TGTGCCAGCAGCGTGGACAGGTCGAGGGAGCAGTACTTC. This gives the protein CASSVDRSREQYF.

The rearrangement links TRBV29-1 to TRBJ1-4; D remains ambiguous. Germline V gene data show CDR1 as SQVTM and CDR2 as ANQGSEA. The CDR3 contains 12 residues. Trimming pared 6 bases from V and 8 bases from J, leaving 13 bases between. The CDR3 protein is CSVGNPAEKLFF. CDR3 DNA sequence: TGCAGCGTAGGGAACCCTGCGGAAAAACTGTTTTTT.

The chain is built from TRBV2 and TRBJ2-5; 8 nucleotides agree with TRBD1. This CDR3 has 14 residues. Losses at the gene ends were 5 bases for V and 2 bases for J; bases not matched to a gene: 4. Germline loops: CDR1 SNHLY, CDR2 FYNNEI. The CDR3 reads CASSRGTGQETQYF. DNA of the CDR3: TGTGCCAGCAGTAGGGGGACAGGACAAGAGACCCAGTACTTC.

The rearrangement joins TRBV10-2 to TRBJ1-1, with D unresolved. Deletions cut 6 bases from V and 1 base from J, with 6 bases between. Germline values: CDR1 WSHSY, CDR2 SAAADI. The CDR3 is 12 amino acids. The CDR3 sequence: CASRVGNTEAFF. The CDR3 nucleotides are TGCGCCAGCAGGGTGGGGAACACTGAAGCTTTCTTT.

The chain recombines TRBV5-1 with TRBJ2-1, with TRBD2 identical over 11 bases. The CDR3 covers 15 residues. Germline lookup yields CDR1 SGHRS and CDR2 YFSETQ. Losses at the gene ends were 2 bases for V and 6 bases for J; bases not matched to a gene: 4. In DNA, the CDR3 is TGCGCCAGCAGCTTTAGCGGGAGGGCTGGCAATGAGCAGTTCTTC. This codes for CASSFSGRAGNEQFF.

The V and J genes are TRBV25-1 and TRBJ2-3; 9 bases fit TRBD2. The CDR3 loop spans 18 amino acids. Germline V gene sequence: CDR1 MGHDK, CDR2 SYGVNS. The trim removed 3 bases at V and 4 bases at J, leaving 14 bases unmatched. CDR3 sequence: CASSDRPGGGRVSDTQYF. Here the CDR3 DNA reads TGTGCCAGCAGTGACCGCCCGGGGGGCGGGAGGGTATCAGATACGCAGTATTTT.

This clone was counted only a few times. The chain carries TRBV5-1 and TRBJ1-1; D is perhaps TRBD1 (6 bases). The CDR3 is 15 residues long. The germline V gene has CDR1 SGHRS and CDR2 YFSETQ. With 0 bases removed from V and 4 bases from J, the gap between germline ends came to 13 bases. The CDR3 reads CASSLATGPTTEAFF. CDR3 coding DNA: TGCGCCAGCAGCTTGGCGACAGGACCTACCACTGAAGCTTTCTTT.

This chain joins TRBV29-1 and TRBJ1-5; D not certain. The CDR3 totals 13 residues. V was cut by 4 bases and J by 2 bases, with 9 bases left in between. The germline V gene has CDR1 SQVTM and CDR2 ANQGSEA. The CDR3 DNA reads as TGCAGCGTTGGGGGAGGTGGCAATCAGCCCCAGCATTTT. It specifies CSVGGGGNQPQHF.

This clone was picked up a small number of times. CDR3 in amino acids: CASSLGRDQPQHF. The CDR3 DNA sequence: TGCGCCAGCAGCTTGGGACGGGATCAGCCCCAGCATTTT. The J gene is TRBJ1-5, the V gene TRBV5-1; no reliable D call. V was trimmed by 0 bases and J by 5 bases, leaving 6 bases between them. Germline assignment: CDR1 SGHRS and CDR2 YFSETQ. There are 13 residues in the CDR3.

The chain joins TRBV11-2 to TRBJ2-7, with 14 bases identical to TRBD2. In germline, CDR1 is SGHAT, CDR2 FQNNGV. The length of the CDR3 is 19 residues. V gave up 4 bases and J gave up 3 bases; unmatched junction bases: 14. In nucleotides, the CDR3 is TGTGCCAGCAGCTCTTTCCTCCTTGGGACTAGCGGGAGTATCTACGAGCAGTACTTC. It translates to CASSSFLLGTSGSIYEQYF.

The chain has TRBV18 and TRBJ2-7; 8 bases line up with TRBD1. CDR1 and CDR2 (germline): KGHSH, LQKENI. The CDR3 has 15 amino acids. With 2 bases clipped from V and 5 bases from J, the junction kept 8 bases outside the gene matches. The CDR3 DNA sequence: TGTGCCAGCTCACCAGGTCAGGGGGCGCGCGACGAGCAGTACTTC. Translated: CASSPGQGARDEQYF.

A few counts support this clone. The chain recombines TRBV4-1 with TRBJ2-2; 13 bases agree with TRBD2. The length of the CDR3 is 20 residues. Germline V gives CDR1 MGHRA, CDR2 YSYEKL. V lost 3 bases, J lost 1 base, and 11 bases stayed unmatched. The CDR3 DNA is TGCGCCAGCAGCCAGCCTTTGGGACTAGCGGGATTCTTGAACACCGGGGAGCTGTTTTTT. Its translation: CASSQPLGLAGFLNTGELFF.

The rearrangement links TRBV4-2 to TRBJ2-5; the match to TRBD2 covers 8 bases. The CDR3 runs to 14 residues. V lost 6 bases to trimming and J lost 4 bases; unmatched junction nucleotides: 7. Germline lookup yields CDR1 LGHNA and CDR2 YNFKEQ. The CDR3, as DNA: TGTGCCAGCAGAACGGGAGGGCCGGCAGAGACCCAGTACTTC. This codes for CASRTGGPAETQYF.

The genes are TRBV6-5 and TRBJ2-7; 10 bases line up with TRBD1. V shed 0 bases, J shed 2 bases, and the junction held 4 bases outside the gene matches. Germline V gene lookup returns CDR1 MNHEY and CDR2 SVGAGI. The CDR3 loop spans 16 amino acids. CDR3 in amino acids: CASSYSGTGDAYEQYF. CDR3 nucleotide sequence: TGTGCCAGCAGTTACTCCGGGACAGGGGATGCCTACGAGCAGTACTTC.

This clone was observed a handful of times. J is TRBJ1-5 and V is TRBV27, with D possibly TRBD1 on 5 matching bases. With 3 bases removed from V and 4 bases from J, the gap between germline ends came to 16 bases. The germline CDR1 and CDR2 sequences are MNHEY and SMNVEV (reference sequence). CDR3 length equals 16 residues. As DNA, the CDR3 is TGTGCCAGCAGTTTCTCTCCGGGGGATCGGAATCAGCCCCAGCATTTT. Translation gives CASSFSPGDRNQPQHF.

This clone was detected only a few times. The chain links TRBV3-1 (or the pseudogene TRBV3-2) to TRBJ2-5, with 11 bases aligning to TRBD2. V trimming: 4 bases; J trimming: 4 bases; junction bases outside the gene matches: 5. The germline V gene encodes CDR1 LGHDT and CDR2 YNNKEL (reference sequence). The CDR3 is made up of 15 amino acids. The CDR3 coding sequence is TGTGCCAGCAGCCCGCTAGCGGGAGGTGGAGAGACCCAGTACTTC. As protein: CASSPLAGGGETQYF.

The CDR3 protein is CTSSQSTANYGYTF. The CDR3 DNA reads TGCACCAGCAGCCAATCGACAGCCAACTATGGCTACACCTTC. This chain joins TRBV1 and TRBJ1-2; the D segment call TRBD1 is taken from the table without a DNA check. TRBV1 is given as a pseudogene. The CDR3 has 14 amino acids.

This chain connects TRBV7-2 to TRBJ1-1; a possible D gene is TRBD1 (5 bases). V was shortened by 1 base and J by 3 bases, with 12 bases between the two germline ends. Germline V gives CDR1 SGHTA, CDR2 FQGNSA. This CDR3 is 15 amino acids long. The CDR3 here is CASSLDAGRYTEAFF. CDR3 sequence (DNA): TGTGCCAGCAGCTTAGATGCAGGGAGGTACACTGAAGCTTTCTTT.

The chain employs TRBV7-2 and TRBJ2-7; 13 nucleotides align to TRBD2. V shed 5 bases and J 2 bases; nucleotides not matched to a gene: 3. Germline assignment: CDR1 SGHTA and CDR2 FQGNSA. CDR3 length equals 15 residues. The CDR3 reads CASSPGTSGTYEQYF. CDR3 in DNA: TGTGCCAGCAGCCCGGGGACTAGCGGGACCTACGAGCAGTACTTC.

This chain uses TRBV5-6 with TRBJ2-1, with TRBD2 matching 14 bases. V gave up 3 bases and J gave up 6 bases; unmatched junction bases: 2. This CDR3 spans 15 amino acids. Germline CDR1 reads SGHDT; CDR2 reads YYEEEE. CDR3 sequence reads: CASSYGLAGGNEQFF. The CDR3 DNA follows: TGTGCCAGCAGCTACGGACTAGCGGGAGGCAATGAGCAGTTCTTC.